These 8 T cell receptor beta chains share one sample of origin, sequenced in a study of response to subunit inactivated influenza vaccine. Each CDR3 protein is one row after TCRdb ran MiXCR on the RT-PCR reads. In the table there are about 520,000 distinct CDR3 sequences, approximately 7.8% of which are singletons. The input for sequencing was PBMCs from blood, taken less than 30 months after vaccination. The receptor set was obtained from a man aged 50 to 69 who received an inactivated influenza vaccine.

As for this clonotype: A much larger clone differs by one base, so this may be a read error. CDR3 nucleotide sequence: TGTGCCAGCAGTTACCCCGGGACACCCTACGAGCAGAACTTC. It translates to CASSYPGTPYEQNF. The rearrangement joins TRBV6-5 to TRBJ2-7; D may be TRBD1 (6 bases). The CDR3 totals 14 residues. The V gene's germline CDR1 is MNHEY and CDR2 SVGAGI.

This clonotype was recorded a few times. The CDR3 sequence: CASRRGTGRGTDTQYF. The DNA for the CDR3 is TGTGCCAGCAGGCGTGGAACGGGACGGGGCACAGATACGCAGTATTTT. The V call is TRBV28, the J call TRBJ2-3; D possibly uses TRBD1 or TRBD2 (5 bases each). Looked up from germline, CDR1 is MDHEN and CDR2 is SYDVKM. This CDR3 has 16 residues. V lost 6 bases and J 1 base, leaving 17 bases between the germline ends.

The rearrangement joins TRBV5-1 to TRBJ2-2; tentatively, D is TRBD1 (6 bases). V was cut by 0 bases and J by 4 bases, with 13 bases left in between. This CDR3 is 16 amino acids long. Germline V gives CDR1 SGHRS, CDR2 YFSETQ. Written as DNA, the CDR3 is TGCGCCAGCAGCTTGGATGGGGGCTCGGGCACCGGGGAGCTGTTTTTT. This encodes CASSLDGGSGTGELFF.

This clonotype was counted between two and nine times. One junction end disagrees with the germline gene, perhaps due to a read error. This CDR3 reads CPSGQLSYNEQFF. CDR3 sequence (DNA): TGTCCCAGCGGACAGCTCTCCTACAATGAGCAGTTCTTC. V is TRBV6-2 or TRBV6-3 and J is TRBJ2-1; possibly TRBD1 for D (6 bases). There are 13 residues in the CDR3. From germline, CDR1 is MNHEY and CDR2 SVGEGT.

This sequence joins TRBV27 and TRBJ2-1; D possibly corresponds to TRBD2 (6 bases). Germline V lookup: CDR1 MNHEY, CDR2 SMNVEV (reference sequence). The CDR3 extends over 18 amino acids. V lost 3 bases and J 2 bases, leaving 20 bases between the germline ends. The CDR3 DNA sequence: TGTGCCAGCAGTTTGGAGTCAGGGAGGCCCAAAACCTACAATGAGCAGTTCTTC. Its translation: CASSLESGRPKTYNEQFF.

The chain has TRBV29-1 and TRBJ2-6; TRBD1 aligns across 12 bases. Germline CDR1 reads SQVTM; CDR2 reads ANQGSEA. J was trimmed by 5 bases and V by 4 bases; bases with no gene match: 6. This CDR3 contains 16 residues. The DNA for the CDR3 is TGCAGCGTTGGGGGGACAGGGGGCGGTCGGGCCAACGTCCTGACTTTC. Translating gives CSVGGTGGGRANVLTF.

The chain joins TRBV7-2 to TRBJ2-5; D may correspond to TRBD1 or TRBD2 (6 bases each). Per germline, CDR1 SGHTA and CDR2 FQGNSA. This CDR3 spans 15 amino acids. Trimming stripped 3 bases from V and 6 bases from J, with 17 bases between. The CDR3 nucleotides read TGTGCCAGCAGCTTCCCCGGGGGCGAACGGAAGACCCAGTACTTC. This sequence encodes CASSFPGGERKTQYF.

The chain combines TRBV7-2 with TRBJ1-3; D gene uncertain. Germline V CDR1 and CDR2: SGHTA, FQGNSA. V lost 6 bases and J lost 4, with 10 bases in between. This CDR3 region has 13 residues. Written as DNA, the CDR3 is TGTGCCAGCAGTTCGCTGACAGGAAACACCATATATTTT. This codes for CASSSLTGNTIYF.